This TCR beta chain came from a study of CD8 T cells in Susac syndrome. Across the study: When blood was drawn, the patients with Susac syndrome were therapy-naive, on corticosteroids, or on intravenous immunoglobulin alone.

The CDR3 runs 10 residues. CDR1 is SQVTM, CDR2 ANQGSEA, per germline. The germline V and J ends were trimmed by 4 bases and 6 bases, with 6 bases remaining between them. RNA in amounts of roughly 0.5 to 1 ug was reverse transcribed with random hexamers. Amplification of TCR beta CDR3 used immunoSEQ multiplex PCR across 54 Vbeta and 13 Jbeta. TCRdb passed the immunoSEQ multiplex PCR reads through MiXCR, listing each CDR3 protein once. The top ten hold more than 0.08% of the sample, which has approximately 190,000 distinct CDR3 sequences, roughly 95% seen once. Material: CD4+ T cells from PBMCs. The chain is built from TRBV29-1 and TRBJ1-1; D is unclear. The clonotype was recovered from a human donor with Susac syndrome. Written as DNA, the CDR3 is TGCAGCGTTGCCAGGCCTGAAGCTTTCTTT. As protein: CSVARPEAFF.